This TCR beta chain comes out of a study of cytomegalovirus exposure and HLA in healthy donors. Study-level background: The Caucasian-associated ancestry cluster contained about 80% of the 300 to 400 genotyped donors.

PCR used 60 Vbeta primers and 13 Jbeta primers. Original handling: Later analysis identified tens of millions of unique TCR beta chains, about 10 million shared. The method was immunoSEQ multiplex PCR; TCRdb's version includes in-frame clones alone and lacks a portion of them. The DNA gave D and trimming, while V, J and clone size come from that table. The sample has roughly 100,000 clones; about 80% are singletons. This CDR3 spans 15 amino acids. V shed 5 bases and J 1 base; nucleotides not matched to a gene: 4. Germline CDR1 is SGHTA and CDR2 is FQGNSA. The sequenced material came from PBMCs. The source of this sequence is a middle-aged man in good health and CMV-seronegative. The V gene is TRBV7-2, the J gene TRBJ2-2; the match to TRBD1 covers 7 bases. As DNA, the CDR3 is TGTGCCAGCAGCAGGGACAGTCGGAACACCGGGGAGCTGTTTTTT. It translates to CASSRDSRNTGELFF.